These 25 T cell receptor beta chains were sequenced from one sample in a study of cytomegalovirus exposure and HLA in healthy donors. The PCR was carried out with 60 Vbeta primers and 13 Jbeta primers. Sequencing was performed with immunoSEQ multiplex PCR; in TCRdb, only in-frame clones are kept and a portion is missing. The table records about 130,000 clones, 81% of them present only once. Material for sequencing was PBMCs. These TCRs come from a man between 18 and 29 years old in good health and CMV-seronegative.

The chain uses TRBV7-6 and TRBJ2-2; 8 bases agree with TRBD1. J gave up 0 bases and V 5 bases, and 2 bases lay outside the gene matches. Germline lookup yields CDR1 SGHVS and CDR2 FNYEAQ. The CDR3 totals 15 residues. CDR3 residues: CASSAGQANTGELFF. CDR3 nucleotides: TGTGCCAGCAGCGCGGGACAGGCGAACACCGGGGAGCTGTTTTTT.

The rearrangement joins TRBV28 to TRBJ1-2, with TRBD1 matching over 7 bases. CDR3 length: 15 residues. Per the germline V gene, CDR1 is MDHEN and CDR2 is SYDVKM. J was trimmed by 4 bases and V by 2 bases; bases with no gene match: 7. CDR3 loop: CASSLPQGVSYGYTF. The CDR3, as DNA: TGTGCCAGCAGTTTACCTCAGGGGGTCTCCTATGGCTACACCTTC.

CDR3 bases: TGTGCCAGTAGTATAGGGCAACAGGGGCACAATGAAAAACTGTTTTTT. This translates into CASSIGQQGHNEKLFF. This chain links TRBV19 with TRBJ1-4, with TRBD1 identical over 7 bases. V shed 1 base and J 5 bases; nucleotides not matched to a gene: 7. The CDR3 extends over 16 amino acids. The germline V gene encodes CDR1 LNHDA and CDR2 SQIVND (reference sequence).

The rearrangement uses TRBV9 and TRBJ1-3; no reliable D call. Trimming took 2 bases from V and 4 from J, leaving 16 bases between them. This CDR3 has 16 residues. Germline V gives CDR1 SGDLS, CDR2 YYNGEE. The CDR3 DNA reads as TGTGCCAGCAGCGTTGGGAGTCCCTTCGCCGGAAACACCATATATTTT. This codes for CASSVGSPFAGNTIYF.

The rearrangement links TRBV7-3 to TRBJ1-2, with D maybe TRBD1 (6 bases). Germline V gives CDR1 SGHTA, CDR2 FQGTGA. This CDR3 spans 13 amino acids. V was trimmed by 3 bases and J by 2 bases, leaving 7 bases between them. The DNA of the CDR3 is TGTGCCAGCAGCTTCGGACAGAACTATGGCTACACCTTC. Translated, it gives CASSFGQNYGYTF. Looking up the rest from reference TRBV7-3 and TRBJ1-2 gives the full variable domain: GAGVSQTPSNKVTEKGKYVELRCDPISGHTALYWYRQSLGQGPEFLIYFQGTGAADDSGLPNDRFFAVRPEGSVSTLKIQRTERGDSAVYLCASSFGQNYGYTFGSGTRLTVV.

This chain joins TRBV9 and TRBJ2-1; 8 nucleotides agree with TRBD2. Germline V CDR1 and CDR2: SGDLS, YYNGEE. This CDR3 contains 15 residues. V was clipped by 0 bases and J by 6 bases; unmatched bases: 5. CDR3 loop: CASSVGAGRGNEQFF. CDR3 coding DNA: TGTGCCAGCAGCGTAGGGGCCGGGAGGGGCAATGAGCAGTTCTTC.

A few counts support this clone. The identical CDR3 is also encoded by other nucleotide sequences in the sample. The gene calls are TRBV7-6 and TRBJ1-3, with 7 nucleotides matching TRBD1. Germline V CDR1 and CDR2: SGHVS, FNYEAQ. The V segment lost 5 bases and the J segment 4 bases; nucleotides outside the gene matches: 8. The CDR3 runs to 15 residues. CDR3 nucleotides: TGTGCCAGCAGCCTCGACAGGGCGGGGGGAAACACCATATATTTT. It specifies CASSLDRAGGNTIYF.

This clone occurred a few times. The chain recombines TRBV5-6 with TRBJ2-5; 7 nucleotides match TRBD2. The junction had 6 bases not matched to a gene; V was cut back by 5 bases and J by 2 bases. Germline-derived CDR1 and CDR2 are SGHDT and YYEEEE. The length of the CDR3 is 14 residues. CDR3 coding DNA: TGTGCCAGCAGATCTCCGGGACTACAAGAGACCCAGTACTTC. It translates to CASRSPGLQETQYF.

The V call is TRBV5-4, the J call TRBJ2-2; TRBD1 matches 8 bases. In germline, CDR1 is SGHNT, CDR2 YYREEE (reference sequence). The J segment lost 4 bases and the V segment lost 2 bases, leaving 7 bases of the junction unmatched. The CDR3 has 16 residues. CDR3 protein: CASSLPGQAFTGELFF. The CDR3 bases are TGTGCCAGCAGCTTACCGGGACAGGCATTCACCGGGGAGCTGTTTTTT.

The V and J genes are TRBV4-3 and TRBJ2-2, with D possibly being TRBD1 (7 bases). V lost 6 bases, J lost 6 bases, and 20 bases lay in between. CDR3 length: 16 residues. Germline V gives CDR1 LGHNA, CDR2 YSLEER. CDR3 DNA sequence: TGCGCCAGCAGGGGGGGAACAGGGGCAGCCCCCGGGGAGCTGTTTTTT. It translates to CASRGGTGAAPGELFF.

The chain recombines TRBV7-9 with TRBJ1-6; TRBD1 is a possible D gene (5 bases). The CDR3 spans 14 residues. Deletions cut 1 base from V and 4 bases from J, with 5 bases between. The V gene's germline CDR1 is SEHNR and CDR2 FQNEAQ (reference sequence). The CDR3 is CASSLEGYNSPLHF. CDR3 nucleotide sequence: TGTGCCAGCAGCTTAGAGGGGTATAATTCACCCCTCCACTTT.

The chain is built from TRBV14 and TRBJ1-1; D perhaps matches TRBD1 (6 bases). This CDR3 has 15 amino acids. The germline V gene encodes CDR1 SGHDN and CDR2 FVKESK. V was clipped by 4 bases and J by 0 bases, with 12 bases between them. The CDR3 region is CASSRRQEMNTEAFF. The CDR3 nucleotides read TGTGCCAGCAGCCGTCGACAGGAGATGAACACTGAAGCTTTCTTT.

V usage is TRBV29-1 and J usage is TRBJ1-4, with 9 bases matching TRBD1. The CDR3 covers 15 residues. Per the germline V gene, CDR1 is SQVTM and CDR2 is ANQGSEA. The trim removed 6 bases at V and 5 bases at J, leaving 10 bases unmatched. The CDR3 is CSVRSSGTGNEKLFF. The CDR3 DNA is TGCAGCGTCAGAAGTTCCGGGACAGGGAATGAAAAACTGTTTTTT.

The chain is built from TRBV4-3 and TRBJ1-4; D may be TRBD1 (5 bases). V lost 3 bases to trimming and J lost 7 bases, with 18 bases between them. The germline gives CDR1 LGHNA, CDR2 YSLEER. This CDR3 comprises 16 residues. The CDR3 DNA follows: TGCGCCAGCAGCCACCTAACCAAGGGGCGGGGTGAAAAACTGTTTTTT. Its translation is CASSHLTKGRGEKLFF.

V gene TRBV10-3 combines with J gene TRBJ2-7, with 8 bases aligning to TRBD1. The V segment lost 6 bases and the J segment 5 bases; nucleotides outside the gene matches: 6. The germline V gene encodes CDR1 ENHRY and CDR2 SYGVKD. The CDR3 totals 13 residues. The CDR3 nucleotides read TGTGCCATCAGGGACAGGGAGTTAAACGAGCAGTACTTC. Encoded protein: CAIRDRELNEQYF.

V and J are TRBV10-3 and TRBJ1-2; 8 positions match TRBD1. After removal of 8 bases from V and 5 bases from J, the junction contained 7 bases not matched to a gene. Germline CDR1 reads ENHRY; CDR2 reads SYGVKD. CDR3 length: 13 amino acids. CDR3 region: CAIHETGAYGYTF. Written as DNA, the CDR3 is TGTGCCATCCATGAGACAGGGGCATATGGCTACACCTTC.

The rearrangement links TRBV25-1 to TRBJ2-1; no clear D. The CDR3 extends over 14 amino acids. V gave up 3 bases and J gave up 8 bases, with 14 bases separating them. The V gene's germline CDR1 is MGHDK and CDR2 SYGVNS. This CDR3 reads CASSEQYRLYEQFF. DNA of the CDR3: TGTGCCAGCAGTGAGCAATACAGATTGTATGAGCAGTTCTTC.

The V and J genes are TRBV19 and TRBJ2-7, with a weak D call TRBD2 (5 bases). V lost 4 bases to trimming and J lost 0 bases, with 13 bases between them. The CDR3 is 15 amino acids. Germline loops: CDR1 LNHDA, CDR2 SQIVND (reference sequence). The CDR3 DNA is TGTGCCAGTAGTACCCCTGACGGGGTCTCCTACGAGCAGTACTTC. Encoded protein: CASSTPDGVSYEQYF. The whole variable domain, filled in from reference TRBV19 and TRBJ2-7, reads DGGITQSPKYLFRKEGQNVTLSCEQNLNHDAMYWYRQDPGQGLRLIYYSQIVNDFQKGDIAEGYSVSREKKESFPLTVTSAQKNPTAFYLCASSTPDGVSYEQYFGPGTRLTVT.

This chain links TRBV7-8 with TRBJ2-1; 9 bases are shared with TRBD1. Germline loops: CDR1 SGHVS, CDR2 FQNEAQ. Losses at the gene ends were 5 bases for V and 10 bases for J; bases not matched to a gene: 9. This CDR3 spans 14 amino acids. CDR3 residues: CASSITGGAGEQFF. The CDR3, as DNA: TGTGCCAGCAGCATCACAGGGGGCGCGGGGGAGCAGTTCTTC.

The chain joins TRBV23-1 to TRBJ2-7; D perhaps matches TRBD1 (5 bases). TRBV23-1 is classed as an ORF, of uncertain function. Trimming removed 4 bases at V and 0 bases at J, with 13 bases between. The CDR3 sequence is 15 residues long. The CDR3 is CASSPRNRFSYEQYF. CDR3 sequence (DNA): TGCGCCAGCAGTCCCAGAAACAGGTTCTCCTACGAGCAGTACTTC.

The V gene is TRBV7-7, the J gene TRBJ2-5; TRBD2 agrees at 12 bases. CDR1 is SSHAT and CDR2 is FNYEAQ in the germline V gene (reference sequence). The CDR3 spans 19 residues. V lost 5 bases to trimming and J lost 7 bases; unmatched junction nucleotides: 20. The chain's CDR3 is CASSTQAQLAGGGAGTQYF. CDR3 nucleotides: TGTGCCAGCAGCACACAAGCTCAACTAGCGGGGGGCGGAGCAGGGACCCAGTACTTC.

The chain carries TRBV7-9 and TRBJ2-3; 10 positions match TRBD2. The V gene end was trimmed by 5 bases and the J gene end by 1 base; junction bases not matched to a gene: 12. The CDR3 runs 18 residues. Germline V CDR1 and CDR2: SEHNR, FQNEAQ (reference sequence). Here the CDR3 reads CASSGTSGGAPRTDTQYF. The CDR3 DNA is TGTGCCAGCAGCGGGACCAGCGGGGGGGCGCCTCGCACAGATACGCAGTATTTT.

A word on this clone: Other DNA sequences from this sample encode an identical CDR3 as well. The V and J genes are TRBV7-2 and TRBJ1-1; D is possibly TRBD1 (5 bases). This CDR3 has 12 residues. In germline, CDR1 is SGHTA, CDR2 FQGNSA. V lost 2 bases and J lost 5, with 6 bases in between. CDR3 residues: CASSLYRTEAFF. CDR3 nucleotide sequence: TGTGCCAGCAGCTTATACAGGACTGAAGCTTTCTTT.

The CDR3 DNA follows: TGTGCCAGCAGTGAGTCAGGACTAGATATCCAGCAGTTCTTC. It specifies CASSESGLDIQQFF. V is TRBV6-4 and J is TRBJ2-1, with 7 bases aligning to TRBD2. The germline V gene has CDR1 MRHNA and CDR2 SNTAGT. The CDR3 is 14 amino acids. With V trimmed by 3 bases and J by 11 bases, 10 bases remained unmatched.

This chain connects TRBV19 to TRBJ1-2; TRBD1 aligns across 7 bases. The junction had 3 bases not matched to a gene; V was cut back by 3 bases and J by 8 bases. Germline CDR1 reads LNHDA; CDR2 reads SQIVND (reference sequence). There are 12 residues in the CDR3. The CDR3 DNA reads TGTGCCAGTAGTATCACAGGGGACGGCTACACCTTC. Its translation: CASSITGDGYTF.